A selection of T cell receptor beta chains follows, all from one sample in a study of blood T cell repertoires in COVID-19. Method: immunoSEQ multiplex PCR; TCRdb's copy keeps in-frame clones and lacks some. The top ten clones hold approximately 11% of a sample with about 130,000 clones, almost 80% of them seen once. Sequenced input: peripheral blood. The receptors derive from a man aged 60 to 69 who had recovered from COVID-19. The CDR3 runs from the conserved cysteine through the conserved F or W. A clone size is listed for some rows: how often the clone was seen (once, few, many), or a class if it is expanded.

CDR3: CASSLTGHAYDEAFF; V: TRBV7-9; size: .; J: TRBJ1-1
CDR3: CATSDRDRGDTQYF; V: TRBV24-1; size: .; J: TRBJ2-3
CDR3: CASSYRLPRNYNEQFF; V: TRBV28; size: .; J: TRBJ2-1
CDR3: CASSITSGQSYGYTF; V: TRBV19; size: .; J: TRBJ1-2
CDR3: CASSLEGVRNQPQHF; V: TRBV7-9; size: once; J: TRBJ1-5
CDR3: CASSQGYQETQYF; V: TRBV14; size: .; J: TRBJ2-5
CDR3: CASSMNTEAFF; V: TRBV2; size: .; J: TRBJ1-1
CDR3: CASSPPQGGRGFNEQFF; V: TRBV9; size: .; J: TRBJ2-1
CDR3: CASRRKTGAEGYTF; V: TRBV6-5; size: .; J: TRBJ1-2
CDR3: CASSLETGSNSPLHF; V: TRBV7-2; size: few; J: TRBJ1-6
CDR3: CASSQQGLAGEYNEQFF; V: TRBV9; size: .; J: TRBJ2-1
CDR3: CASSPAGETQYF; V: TRBV18; size: many; J: TRBJ2-5
CDR3: CASSPHPGKGYTF; V: TRBV18; size: .; J: TRBJ1-2
CDR3: CASSYRLYEQYF; V: TRBV12-3/TRBV12-4; size: .; J: TRBJ2-7
CDR3: CASSPWKRGGYHYGYTF; V: TRBV6-4; size: .; J: TRBJ1-2
CDR3: CASRPGAGGSYEQYF; V: TRBV6-5; size: .; J: TRBJ2-7
CDR3: CASSLDRGADTQYF; V: TRBV5-4; size: .; J: TRBJ2-3
CDR3: CASSLLGGLQDTQYF; V: TRBV11-2; size: .; J: TRBJ2-3
CDR3: CASSPDRDSPLHF; V: TRBV7-9; size: .; J: TRBJ1-6
CDR3: CARRLRGAGGEQFF; V: TRBV11-2; size: .; J: TRBJ2-1
CDR3: CASSVSMNTEAFF; V: TRBV10-2; size: .; J: TRBJ1-1
CDR3: CASSLGGVSGRASTQYF; V: TRBV7-6; size: .; J: TRBJ2-3
CDR3: CASSESTGVGETQYF; V: TRBV10-1; size: .; J: TRBJ2-5
CDR3: CASSLERGTTDTQYF; V: TRBV7-2; size: .; J: TRBJ2-3
CDR3: CASSQIGGSQPQHF; V: TRBV2; size: .; J: TRBJ1-5
CDR3: CASSLISGGGETQYF; V: TRBV5-6; size: .; J: TRBJ2-5
CDR3: CASSPDRGYGYTF; V: TRBV7-3; size: .; J: TRBJ1-2
CDR3: CASSIGLAGALGDTGELFF; V: TRBV19; size: .; J: TRBJ2-2
CDR3: CASSLVPGQGTYGYTF; V: TRBV7-8; size: once; J: TRBJ1-2
CDR3: CASSIEAPTQAGTDTQYF; V: TRBV19; size: .; J: TRBJ2-3
CDR3: CASSLRGGGKDTQYF; V: TRBV5-8; size: .; J: TRBJ2-3
CDR3: CAISTGVRTDTQYF; V: TRBV10-3; size: .; J: TRBJ2-3
CDR3: CASSDGRDFGANVLTF; V: TRBV10-2; size: .; J: TRBJ2-6
CDR3: CASKAEGNTEAFF; V: TRBV2; size: few; J: TRBJ1-1
CDR3: CASSPQGGGIGDTQYF; V: TRBV9; size: .; J: TRBJ2-3
CDR3: CASSLAHSGGHSYEQYF; V: TRBV5-1; size: .; J: TRBJ2-7